The rows below give T cell receptor beta chains drawn from one sample of a study of T cells in tuberculosis. TCRdb's table, derived via immunoSEQ multiplex PCR, lists solely in-frame clones and lacks some. The sample holds 30,000 to 35,000 clones, under 98% seen once. The sample consisted of PBMCs. These receptors originate from a donor aged 10 to 29 with latent tuberculosis or without tuberculosis infection. The CDR3 runs from the conserved cysteine through the conserved F or W. A D gene is named only where the DNA matches it firmly. Only some rows state a clone size, as once, few, many or a class for expanded clones.

size,J,V,length,D,DNA,CDR3
-,TRBJ1-1,TRBV6-6,14,TRBD1,TGTGCCAGCAGCCGCCCCAGGGGGCTGACTGAAGCTTTCTTT,CASSRPRGLTEAFF
-,TRBJ1-4,TRBV7-6,16,TRBD1,TGTGCCAGCAGCTTTACTGGACAGGGCCTAAGGGAAAAACTGTTTTTT,CASSFTGQGLREKLFF
-,TRBJ2-4,TRBV10-3,15,-,TGTGCCATCGCAATGGGGCAGGGGCCCAAAAACATTCAGTACTTC,CAIAMGQGPKNIQYF
-,TRBJ1-4,TRBV30,13,TRBD1,TGTGCCTGGAGTGACAGGGGTAATGAAAAACTGTTTTTT,CAWSDRGNEKLFF
-,TRBJ1-5,TRBV2,15,-,TGTGCCAGCAAGCCTGCGAGGGAGTGGAATCAGCCCCAGCATTTT,CASKPAREWNQPQHF
-,TRBJ1-2,TRBV13,13,-,TGTGCCAGCAGCCTAGGCGGGGGATATGGCTACACCTTC,CASSLGGGYGYTF
-,TRBJ1-1,TRBV28,14,-,TGTGCCAGCGCCGCCGGGACATCGAACACTGAAGCTTTCTTT,CASAAGTSNTEAFF
-,TRBJ1-2,TRBV6-1,13,-,TGTGCCAGCATCCTAGTCCACTCCTATGGCTACACCTTC,CASILVHSYGYTF
-,TRBJ2-3,TRBV5-1,15,TRBD2,TGCGCCAGCACAGGCGGGAGGGCCGGTTCGGATACGCAGTATTTT,CASTGGRAGSDTQYF
-,TRBJ2-7,TRBV7-8,15,TRBD1,TGTGCCAGCAGCTTTCCCGGGACAGCTGCCTACGAGCAGTACTTC,CASSFPGTAAYEQYF
-,TRBJ2-7,TRBV7-5,12,-,TGTACAAGACAGGGCCAATCCTACGAGCAGTACTTC,CTRQGQSYEQYF
-,TRBJ1-2,TRBV2,15,-,TGTGCCAGCAGAACGGGTGGAGGGCGGGCGGAGGGCTACACCTTC,CASRTGGGRAEGYTF
-,TRBJ2-7,TRBV2,13,-,TGTGCCAGCAGTTACTTTCCGGTCGGCGAGCAGTACTTC,CASSYFPVGEQYF
-,TRBJ2-7,TRBV6-1,15,-,TGTGCCAGCAGGGAAGAGATTTTCAGCTCCTACGAGCAGTACTTC,CASREEIFSSYEQYF
-,TRBJ2-7,TRBV5-1,15,TRBD2,TGCGCCAGCAGCTTGGGGACTAGTAGCTCCTACGAGCAGTACTTC,CASSLGTSSSYEQYF
-,TRBJ2-7,TRBV29-1,11,TRBD1,TGCAGCGTGGGACAGCCGGACGAGCAGTACTTC,CSVGQPDEQYF
-,TRBJ2-5,TRBV7-3,13,TRBD1,TGTGCCAGCAGCGCCGGACAGGGCCAGACCCAGTACTTC,CASSAGQGQTQYF
-,TRBJ1-5,TRBV7-9,12,TRBD1,TGTGCCAGCAGCCTACAGGGGCAGCCCCAGCATTTT,CASSLQGQPQHF
-,TRBJ2-2,TRBV30,13,-,TGTGCCTGGAGTTTCGGGGACACCGGGGAGCTGTTTTTT,CAWSFGDTGELFF
-,TRBJ2-7,TRBV5-4,16,-,TGTGCCAGTAGCTTGGATGCCGACACATCCGTCTACGAGCAGTACTTC,CASSLDADTSVYEQYF
once,TRBJ2-7,TRBV28,16,TRBD2,TGTGCCAGCAGTCCATCCGCTGGGGGGAGGGCCTACGAGCAGTACTTC,CASSPSAGGRAYEQYF
-,TRBJ1-3,TRBV28,11,-,TGTGCCAGCATTTCGGGAAACACCATATATTTT,CASISGNTIYF